The 23 T cell receptor beta chains reported below all come from one sample, sequenced in a study of regulatory T cells in long-lasting Graves disease. Time point noted: newly diagnosed GD, antithyroid drugs for less than 3 months. Isolated PBMC RNA provided the starting material for the TCR library. Building the TCR beta libraries relied on iRepertoire HTBI primers, and CDR3 regions underwent Arm-PCR. TCRdb reprocessed the multiplex PCR reads with MiXCR, giving one entry per CDR3 protein. Of 250,000 to 300,000 distinct CDR3 sequences in the sample, 15% to 20% were seen once. This same sample was also part of a study on T cells in Graves' hyperthyroidism and ophthalmopathy.

The sequences come from peripheral blood mononuclear cells (PBMCs), collected at new diagnosis, from a patient treated with antithyroid drugs. The receptor source for this set is a woman in her twenties or thirties with Graves disease.

This clonotype was recorded many times. This chain joins TRBV29-1 and TRBJ1-6, with 8 bases that match TRBD1. CDR1 is SQVTM, CDR2 ANQGSEA, per germline. The CDR3 contains 13 residues. V dropped 7 bases and J dropped 7; count of bases not matched to a gene: 6. The CDR3 sequence: CSATRDRNSPLHF. CDR3 DNA: TGCAGCGCGACCCGGGACAGGAATTCACCCCTCCACTTT.

This clonotype was seen repeatedly, ten times or more. The chain has TRBV2 and TRBJ2-7; D possibly corresponds to TRBD2 (6 bases). The germline V and J ends were trimmed by 6 bases and 5 bases, with 11 bases remaining between them. The CDR3 runs to 12 residues. Germline V gives CDR1 SNHLY, CDR2 FYNNEI. The CDR3 region is CASSRLVNEQYF. CDR3 nucleotides: TGTGCCAGCAGCCGACTAGTAAACGAGCAGTACTTC.

The chain uses TRBV7-6 and TRBJ2-2; 7 positions match TRBD1. The CDR3 has 18 residues. Per the germline V gene, CDR1 is SGHVS and CDR2 is FNYEAQ. The V gene end was trimmed by 5 bases and the J gene end by 4 bases; junction bases not matched to a gene: 16. As DNA, the CDR3 is TGTGCCAGCAGCCCGAGACCGACAGGGTCAACGTCCACCGGGGAGCTGTTTTTT. This sequence encodes CASSPRPTGSTSTGELFF. The full variable domain, rest sourced from reference TRBV7-6 and TRBJ2-2, is GAGVSQSPRYKVTKRGQDVALRCDPISGHVSLYWYRQALGQGPEFLTYFNYEAQQDKSGLPNDRFSAERPEGSISTLTIQRTEQRDSAMYRCASSPRPTGSTSTGELFFGEGSRLTVL.

The sample holds many counts of this clonotype. The chain combines TRBV27 with TRBJ1-5; unclear D gene. Trimming took 2 bases from V and 6 from J, leaving 8 bases between them. Germline lookup yields CDR1 MNHEY and CDR2 SMNVEV (reference sequence). CDR3 size: 13 residues. The chain's CDR3 is CASSLLPSQPQHF. The CDR3 DNA is TGTGCCAGCAGTTTACTTCCAAGTCAGCCCCAGCATTTT.

This clonotype showed up many times. The chain employs TRBV12-3 or TRBV12-4 and TRBJ2-1, with TRBD2 matching 10 bases. V lost 2 bases to trimming and J lost 5 bases; unmatched junction nucleotides: 6. The CDR3 consists of 16 residues. The CDR3 DNA reads as TGTGCCAGCAGTTTACTCGTACTAGCGGGGAACAATGAGCAGTTCTTC. As protein: CASSLLVLAGNNEQFF.

This chain connects TRBV11-2 to TRBJ2-1; TRBD2 matches at 8 bases. The CDR3 is 14 amino acids. V lost 5 bases and J lost 9; bases outside the gene matches: 9. Germline-derived CDR1 and CDR2 are SGHAT and FQNNGV. The CDR3 loop is CASSGGLVFAEQFF. The CDR3 nucleotides read TGTGCCAGCAGCGGGGGACTAGTCTTCGCTGAGCAGTTCTTC.

Many counts were recorded for this clonotype. V and J are TRBV20-1 and TRBJ2-5, with TRBD2 identical over 7 bases. Trimming took 4 bases from V and 2 from J; bases not matched to a gene: 4. This CDR3 is built from 13 residues. CDR1 and CDR2 from the germline V gene are DFQATT and SNEGSKA (reference sequence). The CDR3 coding sequence is TGCAGTGCTACTAGCGGAACGCAAGAGACCCAGTACTTC. It specifies CSATSGTQETQYF.

This clonotype was recorded many times. V gene TRBV11-3 combines with J gene TRBJ2-7; D not certain. This CDR3 contains 13 residues. Germline lookup yields CDR1 SGHNT and CDR2 YENEEA. V lost 0 bases, J lost 5 bases, and 8 bases lay in between. CDR3 protein: CASSLDRSHEQYF. The CDR3 nucleotides read TGTGCCAGCAGCTTAGATCGGAGCCACGAGCAGTACTTC.

The sample holds many counts of this clonotype. This chain joins TRBV7-8 and TRBJ2-5; D ambiguous. Trimming left V 5 bases short and J 0 bases short, with 4 bases between. CDR1 and CDR2 (germline): SGHVS, FQNEAQ. This CDR3 spans 12 amino acids. As DNA, the CDR3 is TGTGCCAGCAGCAGGCACCAAGAGACCCAGTACTTC. This gives the protein CASSRHQETQYF. Full variable domain (missing parts from reference TRBV7-8 and TRBJ2-5): GAGVSQSPRYKVAKRGQDVALRCDPISGHVSLFWYQQALGQGPEFLTYFQNEAQLDKSGLPSDRFFAERPEGSVSTLKIQRTQQEDSAVYLCASSRHQETQYFGPGTRLLVL.

This clonotype was recorded at least ten times. The chain links TRBV7-8 to TRBJ1-4, with D maybe TRBD1 (5 bases). The V end lost 0 bases, the J end lost 6 bases, and 11 bases lay between the germline ends. The CDR3 sequence is 15 residues long. Germline-derived CDR1 and CDR2 are SGHVS and FQNEAQ. The CDR3 protein is CASSLAGRADEKLFF. CDR3 DNA: TGTGCCAGCAGCTTAGCCGGCAGGGCCGATGAAAAACTGTTTTTT.

This clonotype was recorded at least ten times. The chain uses TRBV6-1 and TRBJ1-1; D gene uncertain. The CDR3 is 12 amino acids. Trimming shortened V by 7 bases and J by 6 bases, and 12 bases separated the two germline ends. Germline values: CDR1 MNHNS, CDR2 SASEGT. The CDR3 nucleotides are TGTGCCAGCACCGGTACGGGCCCTGAAGCTTTCTTT. It is translated as CASTGTGPEAFF.

This clonotype was found many times. The V call is TRBV20-1, the J call TRBJ1-1; the D gene is possibly TRBD1 (6 bases). In germline, CDR1 is DFQATT, CDR2 SNEGSKA (reference sequence). This CDR3 spans 14 amino acids. V was clipped by 3 bases and J by 4 bases, with 15 bases between them. CDR3 DNA: TGCAGTGCTAGTGGTACAGGGAGTTTCACTGAAGCTTTCTTT. Its translation is CSASGTGSFTEAFF.

This clonotype was seen at least ten times. V usage is TRBV12-3 or TRBV12-4 and J usage is TRBJ1-1; no firm D call. The CDR3 has 15 residues. Trimming took off 1 base at V and 0 bases at J, with 9 bases between the two ends. CDR3 sequence: CASSLGLGVNTEAFF. The DNA of the CDR3 is TGTGCCAGCAGTTTAGGACTCGGGGTGAACACTGAAGCTTTCTTT.

In the case of this clonotype: Compared with germline, one end of the junction differs, possibly owing to a read error. The V call is TRBV4-2, the J call TRBJ2-1, with D possibly being TRBD2 (6 bases). Germline V gives CDR1 LGHNA, CDR2 YNFKEQ. This CDR3 is built from 14 residues. CDR3 coding DNA: TGTGCCAGCGGCCAAGATGGGGGGTACAATGAGCAGTTCTTC. Amino acids: CASGQDGGYNEQFF.

This clonotype occurred a few times. The chain joins TRBV6-2 or TRBV6-3 to TRBJ2-7; D is uncertain. Trimming cost V 8 bases and J 6 bases, with 8 bases left between them. CDR3 length: 10 residues. Germline CDR1 and CDR2: MNHEY and SVGEGT. Here the CDR3 reads CASGNIEQYF. The DNA for the CDR3 is TGTGCCAGCGGCAACATCGAGCAGTACTTC.

This clonotype was observed many times. The V call is TRBV15, the J call TRBJ2-2, with TRBD1 identical over 7 bases. The CDR3 is made up of 16 amino acids. The trim removed 6 bases at V and 2 bases at J, leaving 9 bases unmatched. Germline CDR1 LNHNV, CDR2 YYDKDF (reference sequence). The CDR3 region has the DNA TGTGCCACCAGGAGGGACAGCTCCTTTAACACCGGGGAGCTGTTTTTT. It encodes CATRRDSSFNTGELFF.

This clonotype was counted many times. The junction departs from the called germline gene at one end, perhaps through a read error. This chain uses TRBV5-1 with TRBJ1-1; TRBD1 matches 7 bases. Germline V gives CDR1 SGHRS, CDR2 YFSETQ. CDR3 length: 16 residues. The CDR3 loop is CASSLEAWTGNTEAFF. DNA for the CDR3: TGTGCCAGCAGCTTAGAAGCTTGGACAGGGAACACTGAAGCTTTCTTT.

The chain carries TRBV3-1 and TRBJ1-2; D not certain. Looked up from germline, CDR1 is LGHDT and CDR2 is YNNKEL (reference sequence). Trimming pared 0 bases from V and 7 bases from J, leaving 9 bases between. The CDR3 covers 13 residues. DNA of the CDR3: TGTGCCAGCAGCCAAGACAGCCTCAGTGGCTACACCTTC. Translating it yields CASSQDSLSGYTF.

About this clonotype itself: The CDR3 carries no conserved terminal phenylalanine or tryptophan, so it likely arises from a read error. J is TRBJ2-7 and V is TRBV7-2; D gene uncertain. CDR3 length: 15 residues. CDR1 and CDR2 (germline): SGHTA, FQGNSA. Trimming took off 1 base at V and 2 bases at J, with 12 bases between the two ends. This CDR3 reads CASSLGQVPTYEQYS. CDR3 sequence (DNA): TGTGCCAGCAGCTTAGGGCAGGTACCCACCTACGAGCAGTACTCC.

For this clonotype: This may be a read error: a much more frequent sequence differs by one nucleotide. V and J are TRBV6-2 or TRBV6-3 and TRBJ2-1, with 7 bases matching TRBD2. CDR1 is MNHEY and CDR2 is SVGEGT in the germline V gene. The CDR3 covers 16 residues. The CDR3 sequence: CASSDGGRVRYNEQLF. The CDR3 bases are TGTGCCAGCAGTGATGGGGGGAGGGTTCGCTACAATGAGCAGCTCTTC.

As for this clonotype: Possible read error: a much larger clone is one base away. The conserved phenylalanine or tryptophan normally closing the CDR3 is absent here, so this likely arose from a read error. CDR3 sequence (DNA): TGCGCCAGCAGCTTGCTTGTCGGAGACACTGAAGCTTTCTTA. This sequence encodes CASSLLVGDTEAFL. The V gene is TRBV5-1, the J gene TRBJ1-1; no clear D. Trimming took off 1 base at V and 3 bases at J, with 10 bases between the two ends. The CDR3 spans 14 residues. The germline V gene encodes CDR1 SGHRS and CDR2 YFSETQ.

This clonotype was detected many times. The germline gene is not matched at one end of the junction; a read error may be the cause. The CDR3 loop reads CASSWRQGSLDTGELFF. CDR3 nucleotide sequence: TGTGCTAGCAGCTGGAGGCAGGGCTCCCTCGACACCGGGGAGCTGTTTTTT. The chain is built from TRBV7-7 and TRBJ2-2; D assignment may be TRBD1 or TRBD2 (5 bases each). Germline values: CDR1 SSHAT, CDR2 FNYEAQ (reference sequence). The CDR3 has 17 residues.

This clonotype has at least ten counts. This rearrangement joins TRBV27 to TRBJ2-3, with no clear D. In germline, CDR1 is MNHEY, CDR2 SMNVEV (reference sequence). The CDR3 has 15 residues. The V and J ends lost 4 bases and 4 bases respectively, with 15 bases between them. The CDR3 coding sequence is TGTGCCAGCAGTTCTCTACTAAGTCAATCAGATACGCAGTATTTT. Translating gives CASSSLLSQSDTQYF.